This TCR beta chain was obtained from a study of regulatory T cells in long-lasting Graves disease. Whole-study results and caveats: New patients shared 966 public clonotypes, fewer than the roughly 2,500 shared by persistent patients.

Indicated time point: newly diagnosed GD, antithyroid drugs for less than 3 months. Construction of the TCR library relied on RNA isolated from PBMCs. On this clonotype: Its antigen is not known.

Libraries of TCR beta came from iRepertoire HTBI primers plus Arm-PCR of CDR3 regions. TCRdb re-called the multiplex PCR reads with MiXCR, one entry per CDR3 protein. The sample has 550,000 to 700,000 distinct CDR3 sequences; roughly 15% are singletons. The CDR3 spans 17 residues. The germline gives CDR1 DFQATT, CDR2 SNEGSKA (reference sequence). V was cut by 6 bases and J by 5 bases, with 29 bases left in between. This sample was shared with a second study, whose subject was T cells in Graves' hyperthyroidism and ophthalmopathy.

The chain combines TRBV20-1 with TRBJ2-7; possible D gene TRBD1, 6 bases. The source was peripheral blood mononuclear cells (PBMCs), collected at new diagnosis, from a patient treated with antithyroid drugs. The clonotype originates from a man in his late teens or twenties with Graves disease. The CDR3 nucleotides are TGCAGTGCGCAGTCTCATTCCGGCAGGGGCTCACCCGACGAGCAGTACTTC. Residues: CSAQSHSGRGSPDEQYF.